Below are 14 T cell receptor beta chains sequenced from a single sample in a study of naive CD8 T cells in extremely preterm neonates. The method was immunoSEQ multiplex PCR; TCRdb's version includes in-frame clones alone and lacks a portion of them. The sample shows roughly 5,400 clones, approximately 96% of them seen only once. Sequencing was carried out using naive CD8+ T cells from blood. The receptors were gathered from a human donor in good health.

The chain combines TRBV14 with TRBJ2-5; 7 nucleotides line up with TRBD1. The assigned J gene may be wrong: the sequence end matches TRBJ2-7 better. Germline CDR1 SGHDN, CDR2 FVKESK. The CDR3 length is 16 residues. The CDR3 protein is CASSQDEGATLYEQYF. In nucleotides, the CDR3 is TGTGCCAGCAGCCAAGATGAGGGGGCCACTCTCTACGAGCAGTACTTC.

The rearrangement uses TRBV30 and TRBJ1-2, with a weak D call TRBD1 (5 bases). Germline V gene data show CDR1 as GTSNPN and CDR2 as SVGIG (reference sequence). The CDR3 is 14 residues long. Trimming pared 0 bases from V and 3 bases from J, leaving 11 bases between. Written as DNA, the CDR3 is TGTGCCTGGAGTGTACGGAGGGACCACTATGGCTACACCTTC. This codes for CAWSVRRDHYGYTF.

V gene TRBV18 combines with J gene TRBJ2-3; 8 positions match TRBD2. This CDR3 contains 18 residues. Germline V gene lookup returns CDR1 KGHSH and CDR2 LQKENI. The J segment lost 4 bases and the V segment lost 2 bases, leaving 14 bases of the junction unmatched. CDR3 amino acids: CASSPFSVKRERADTQYF. CDR3 sequence (DNA): TGTGCCAGCTCACCATTCTCGGTGAAGCGGGAGCGCGCAGATACGCAGTATTTT.

The chain couples TRBV27 to TRBJ1-1; D is unclear. The CDR3 runs 14 residues. The V end was cut by 3 bases, the J end by 3 bases, with 11 bases between. Germline V gene data show CDR1 as MNHEY and CDR2 as SMNVEV (reference sequence). CDR3 sequence (DNA): TGTGCCAGCAGTTTCGGAGGTGAGCACACTGAAGCTTTCTTT. Residues: CASSFGGEHTEAFF.

Notes on this clone: Sequence at one end of the junction differs from germline and may be a read error. The J gene is TRBJ2-2, the V gene TRBV11-2, with TRBD2 matching over 9 bases. CDR1 SGHAT and CDR2 FQNNGV come from the germline V gene. There are 17 residues in the CDR3. The CDR3 loop is CAGSFYTGLANTGELFF. Written as DNA, the CDR3 is TGTGCCGGCAGCTTCTATACAGGACTAGCGAATACCGGGGAGCTGTTTTTT. The variable domain in full, completed from reference TRBV11-2 and TRBJ2-2, reads EAGVAQSPRYKIIEKRQSVAFWCNPISGHATLYWYQQILGQGPKLLIQFQNNGVVDDSQLPKDRFSAERLKGVDSTLKIQPAKLEDSAVYLCAGSFYTGLANTGELFFGEGSRLTVL.

This clone appeared a single time. The chain recombines TRBV7-2 with TRBJ2-5, with 12 bases aligning to TRBD2. CDR3 length: 14 amino acids. Germline CDR1 and CDR2: SGHTA and FQGNSA. V lost 7 bases, J lost 5 bases, and 5 bases stayed unmatched. DNA for the CDR3: TGTGCCAGCACCCTAGCGGGAGGGCCGGAGACCCAGTACTTC. It encodes CASTLAGGPETQYF.

Note on this clone: One junction end does not reproduce the germline sequence, and a read error may be involved. Here the CDR3 reads CASSLSGQSSRYEQYF. The CDR3 region has the DNA TGTGCCAGCAGCTTATCGGGACAAAGTTCCCGCTACGAGCAGTACTTC. The chain employs TRBV27 and TRBJ2-7; D might be TRBD1 (6 bases). The CDR3 spans 16 residues. The V gene's germline CDR1 is MNHEY and CDR2 SMNVEV (reference sequence).

The chain combines TRBV4-3 with TRBJ2-2; D gene unclear. The ends were cut back, 1 base at V and 0 bases at J, with 3 bases in the middle. Germline assignment: CDR1 LGHNA and CDR2 YSLEER. The CDR3 is 14 amino acids. The CDR3, as DNA: TGCGCCAGCAGCCAAGTAACGAACACCGGGGAGCTGTTTTTT. Its protein is CASSQVTNTGELFF.

The chain carries TRBV4-2 and TRBJ1-2, with 7 bases identical to TRBD1. Unmatched junction bases numbered 7, after V lost 0 bases and J lost 0 bases. The CDR3 runs 17 residues. Germline V gives CDR1 LGHNA, CDR2 YNFKEQ. The CDR3 sequence is CASSQDLGDRANYGYTF. The CDR3 DNA reads TGTGCCAGCAGCCAAGACCTCGGTGACAGGGCTAACTATGGCTACACCTTC.

The chain joins TRBV2 to TRBJ1-6, with a possible D match to TRBD1 (5 bases). V was pared by 4 bases and J by 2 bases, with 9 bases between. The germline gives CDR1 SNHLY, CDR2 FYNNEI. CDR3 size: 15 residues. This chain's CDR3 is CASSAQGTYNSPLHF. CDR3 nucleotides: TGTGCCAGCAGTGCCCAGGGCACCTATAATTCACCCCTCCACTTT.

The rearrangement links TRBV4-3 to TRBJ2-5, with D perhaps matching TRBD2 (6 bases). The germline V and J ends were trimmed by 4 bases and 9 bases, with 15 bases remaining between them. CDR3 length: 13 residues. Germline V lookup: CDR1 LGHNA, CDR2 YSLEER. This CDR3 is CASSLEGQEAQYF. CDR3 sequence (DNA): TGCGCCAGCAGCCTGGAGGGTCAGGAGGCCCAGTACTTC.

The V and J genes are TRBV5-6 and TRBJ1-5, with D possibly matching TRBD1 (5 bases). The CDR3 contains 14 residues. Germline CDR1 and CDR2: SGHDT and YYEEEE. V was clipped by 3 bases and J by 6 bases, with 13 bases between them. CDR3 bases: TGTGCCAGCAGCTACAAGGGGTACCGTCAGCCCCAGCATTTT. Protein sequence: CASSYKGYRQPQHF.

V and J are TRBV27 and TRBJ1-2, with TRBD1 matching 11 bases. The CDR3 is 17 residues long. Looked up from germline, CDR1 is MNHEY and CDR2 is SMNVEV (reference sequence). V shed 2 bases and J 5 bases; nucleotides not matched to a gene: 10. CDR3 sequence: CASSLSSGTGGAYGYTF. For the CDR3, the DNA is TGTGCCAGCAGTTTAAGTTCCGGGACAGGGGGTGCATATGGCTACACCTTC.

V and J are TRBV7-9 and TRBJ1-1; D is possibly TRBD1 (5 bases). Germline V CDR1 and CDR2: SEHNR, FQNEAQ (reference sequence). The CDR3 is 12 residues long. V was clipped by 3 bases and J by 11 bases, with 13 bases between them. In DNA form, the CDR3 reads TGTGCCAGCAGCTTCGGAGACAGTGAGGCTTTCTTT. This codes for CASSFGDSEAFF.